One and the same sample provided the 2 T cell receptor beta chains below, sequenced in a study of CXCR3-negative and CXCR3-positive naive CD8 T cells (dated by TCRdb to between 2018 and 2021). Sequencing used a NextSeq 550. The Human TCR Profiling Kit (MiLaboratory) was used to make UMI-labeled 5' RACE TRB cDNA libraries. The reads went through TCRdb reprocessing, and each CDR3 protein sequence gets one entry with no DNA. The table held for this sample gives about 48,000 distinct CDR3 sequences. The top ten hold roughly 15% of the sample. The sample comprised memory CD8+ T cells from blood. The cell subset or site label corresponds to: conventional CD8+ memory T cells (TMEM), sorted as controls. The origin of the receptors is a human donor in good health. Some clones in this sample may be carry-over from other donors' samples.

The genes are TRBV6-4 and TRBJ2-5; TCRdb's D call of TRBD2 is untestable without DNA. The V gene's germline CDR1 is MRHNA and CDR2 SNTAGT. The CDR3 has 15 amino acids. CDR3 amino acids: CASSSSGGAPETQYF.

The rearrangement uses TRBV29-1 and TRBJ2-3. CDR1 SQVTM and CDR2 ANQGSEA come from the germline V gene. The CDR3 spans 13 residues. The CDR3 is CSAELGNTDTQYF.